Sequencing of this T cell receptor beta chain was carried out in a study of blood T cell repertoires in COVID-19. Study context: COVID-19 samples, acute and convalescent, were from the United States, Italy and Spain. PBMCs, B-cell-depleted T cells, or T cells were the source of the cDNA or gDNA that made up the material.

In the original workflow: Estimation of nucleated cell counts was performed using reference gene primer amplification. Clones were sequenced by immunoSEQ multiplex PCR, and TCRdb holds only the in-frame ones, with some missing. The D gene and trimming were derived from the DNA, and the V and J assignments and clone size from that table. The sample consists of approximately 350,000 clones, over 70% of them appearing once. It was during active infection that Seattle patients were enrolled and then longitudinally followed. This sequence was found in a woman in her forties or fifties with COVID-19, enrolled during active disease. Material for sequencing was peripheral blood.

The CDR3 here is CASSLAGTGEETQYF. CDR3 DNA: TGCGCCAGCAGCTTGGCCGGGACAGGAGAAGAGACCCAGTACTTC. This chain uses TRBV5-1 with TRBJ2-5; TRBD1 agrees at 8 bases. CDR1 and CDR2 from the germline V gene are SGHRS and YFSETQ. With 0 bases clipped from V and 3 bases from J, the junction kept 4 bases outside the gene matches. The CDR3 has 15 residues.